A selection of T cell receptor beta chains follows, all from one sample in a study of T-cell reconstitution after alpha-beta-depleted transplantation in children. TCRdb called the PCR reads again in MiXCR, with one record for every CDR3 protein. The sample contains about 590,000 distinct CDR3 sequences, over 10% of which appear only once. The sequencing here drew on PBMCs, mostly from graft donor cells, taken 360 days after TCRalphabeta/CD19-depleted stem cell transplant. The receptors stem from a male patient younger than 18 who had a stem cell transplant for acute myeloid leukemia, so the T cells may come from the graft donor. Both conserved end residues are part of each CDR3. The D gene is left open where the match is weak. Expanded clones are given a class, and other clones once, few, many or no size at all.

abundance: NA; j_gene: TRBJ2-1; v_gene: TRBV20-1; d_gene: NA; CDR3nt: TGCAGTGCTAGGGCCCATGAGCAGTTCTTC; CDR3aa: CSARAHEQFF
abundance: few; j_gene: TRBJ2-1; v_gene: TRBV12-3/TRBV12-4; d_gene: TRBD2; CDR3nt: TGTGCCAGCAGCCAGACTAGCGGGACTACATACAATGAGCAGTTCTTC; CDR3aa: CASSQTSGTTYNEQFF
abundance: NA; j_gene: TRBJ1-2; v_gene: TRBV28; d_gene: NA; CDR3nt: TGTGCCAGCAGTTTAGGGGGGCCCTCCTATGGCTACACCTTC; CDR3aa: CASSLGGPSYGYTF
abundance: NA; j_gene: TRBJ2-7; v_gene: TRBV3-1; d_gene: NA; CDR3nt: TGTGCCAGCAGCCAATCGGACCGCCTTGGGAACGAGCAGTACTTC; CDR3aa: CASSQSDRLGNEQYF
abundance: few; j_gene: TRBJ2-1; v_gene: TRBV20-1; d_gene: TRBD2; CDR3nt: TGCAGTGCTAAAAAACTAGCGGCATCCTACAATGAGCAGTTCTTC; CDR3aa: CSAKKLAASYNEQFF
abundance: many; j_gene: TRBJ2-7; v_gene: TRBV5-1; d_gene: TRBD2; CDR3nt: TGCGCCAGCAGCTTGGATCTAGCGGGTCCCTACGAGCAGTACTTC; CDR3aa: CASSLDLAGPYEQYF
abundance: many; j_gene: TRBJ2-2; v_gene: TRBV20-1; d_gene: NA; CDR3nt: TGCAGTGCTAGGACGTGGGCGCTTGCGCGGGAAGGAACCGGGGAGCTGTTTTTT; CDR3aa: CSARTWALAREGTGELFF
abundance: many; j_gene: TRBJ2-7; v_gene: TRBV25-1; d_gene: NA; CDR3nt: TGTGCCAGCAGTGAATGGGGCGGGGTCTCCTACGAGCAGTACTTC; CDR3aa: CASSEWGGVSYEQYF
abundance: few; j_gene: TRBJ2-5; v_gene: TRBV5-6; d_gene: NA; CDR3nt: TGTGCCAGCATTCCCGTTGGTTGGGCTCCCCCAGGAGAGACCCAGTACTTC; CDR3aa: CASIPVGWAPPGETQYF
abundance: once; j_gene: TRBJ1-1; v_gene: TRBV24-1; d_gene: NA; CDR3nt: TGTGCCACCAGTGAGGCGGTGAACACTGAAGCTTTCTTT; CDR3aa: CATSEAVNTEAFF
abundance: few; j_gene: TRBJ2-1; v_gene: TRBV12-3/TRBV12-4; d_gene: TRBD2; CDR3nt: TGTGCCAGCAGCAACCCCGGCCTAGCGGACAATGAGCAGTTCTTC; CDR3aa: CASSNPGLADNEQFF
abundance: NA; j_gene: TRBJ1-3; v_gene: TRBV5-6; d_gene: NA; CDR3nt: TGTGCCAGCAGCTTGGACAGGGCAGGCACCATATATTTT; CDR3aa: CASSLDRAGTIYF
abundance: many; j_gene: TRBJ2-2; v_gene: TRBV6-2/TRBV6-3; d_gene: TRBD2; CDR3nt: TGTGCCAGCAAAGGGAGGGCCAGGAACACCGGGGAGCTGTTTTTT; CDR3aa: CASKGRARNTGELFF
abundance: NA; j_gene: TRBJ1-5; v_gene: TRBV12-3/TRBV12-4; d_gene: NA; CDR3nt: TGTGCCAGCAGTTTAAGGGCAGGACCTTATAGCAATCAGCCCCAGCATTTT; CDR3aa: CASSLRAGPYSNQPQHF
abundance: many; j_gene: TRBJ2-7; v_gene: TRBV29-1; d_gene: NA; CDR3nt: TGCAGCGTTGTAGGGGGGGACGAGCAGTACTTC; CDR3aa: CSVVGGDEQYF
abundance: NA; j_gene: TRBJ2-7; v_gene: TRBV20-1; d_gene: NA; CDR3nt: TGCAGTGCTAGAGATTTAATAGCGAGCGAGCAGTACTTC; CDR3aa: CSARDLIASEQYF
abundance: few; j_gene: TRBJ2-2; v_gene: TRBV12-3/TRBV12-4; d_gene: TRBD2; CDR3nt: TGTGCCAGCAGTTTATCCACCCCTAGCGGGAAAAACACCGGGGAGCTGTTTTTT; CDR3aa: CASSLSTPSGKNTGELFF
abundance: NA; j_gene: TRBJ2-7; v_gene: TRBV27; d_gene: NA; CDR3nt: TGTGCCAGCAGTAACCATACACTGTCCTACGAGCAGTACTTC; CDR3aa: CASSNHTLSYEQYF
abundance: NA; j_gene: TRBJ1-4; v_gene: TRBV14; d_gene: TRBD1; CDR3nt: TGTGCCAGCAGCCGGAGACCGGGACAGGGGGCGCAGGATGAAAAACTGTTTTTT; CDR3aa: CASSRRPGQGAQDEKLFF
abundance: few; j_gene: TRBJ2-1; v_gene: TRBV7-2; d_gene: TRBD2; CDR3nt: TGTGCCAGCATAGGGGGAGGACTAGCGCTGTACAATGAGCAGTTCTTC; CDR3aa: CASIGGGLALYNEQFF
abundance: few; j_gene: TRBJ2-5; v_gene: TRBV20-1; d_gene: TRBD2; CDR3nt: TGCAGTGCGTTGCCGGGACTAGCGGGAGTGTTGGGCCAAGAGACCCAGTACTTC; CDR3aa: CSALPGLAGVLGQETQYF
abundance: NA; j_gene: TRBJ1-2; v_gene: TRBV6-1; d_gene: NA; CDR3nt: TGTGCCAGCAGGGCAAGGGTCGACTATGGCTACACCTTC; CDR3aa: CASRARVDYGYTF
abundance: few; j_gene: TRBJ2-5; v_gene: TRBV20-1; d_gene: TRBD2; CDR3nt: TGCAGTGCTAGCTGGTCCATGACTAGCAGAGAGACCCAGTACTTC; CDR3aa: CSASWSMTSRETQYF
abundance: NA; j_gene: TRBJ2-3; v_gene: TRBV12-3/TRBV12-4; d_gene: NA; CDR3nt: TGTGCCAGCAGTGGGGAGGTGCTAGCGTTAACAGATACGCAGTATTTT; CDR3aa: CASSGEVLALTDTQYF
abundance: NA; j_gene: TRBJ2-2; v_gene: TRBV10-3; d_gene: NA; CDR3nt: TGTGCCATCAGTGGCGGGGTTTTAAGGGGGCCCGGGGAGCTGTTTTTT; CDR3aa: CAISGGVLRGPGELFF
abundance: few; j_gene: TRBJ2-7; v_gene: TRBV7-2; d_gene: NA; CDR3nt: TGTGCCAGCAGCCTAACCCTCTTCTACGAGCAGTACTTC; CDR3aa: CASSLTLFYEQYF
abundance: NA; j_gene: TRBJ2-7; v_gene: TRBV7-2; d_gene: NA; CDR3nt: TGTGCCAGCAGCTCCTTTGTGCGATCCTACGAGCAGTACTTC; CDR3aa: CASSSFVRSYEQYF
abundance: NA; j_gene: TRBJ1-2; v_gene: TRBV12-3/TRBV12-4; d_gene: NA; CDR3nt: TGTGCCAGCAGTTTAAGCCCCACGACACACTATGGCTACACCTTC; CDR3aa: CASSLSPTTHYGYTF
abundance: NA; j_gene: TRBJ2-7; v_gene: TRBV20-1; d_gene: NA; CDR3nt: TGCAGTGCTAGGGGTTGGGAGTCCTACGAGCAGTACTTC; CDR3aa: CSARGWESYEQYF
abundance: NA; j_gene: TRBJ2-1; v_gene: TRBV12-3/TRBV12-4; d_gene: NA; CDR3nt: TGTGCCAGCAGTTATTCGTATGAGCAGTTCTTC; CDR3aa: CASSYSYEQFF
abundance: NA; j_gene: TRBJ2-7; v_gene: TRBV28; d_gene: NA; CDR3nt: TGTGCCAGCAGTTTATTCGAGGGGGGGGTGTCCTACGAGCAGTACTTC; CDR3aa: CASSLFEGGVSYEQYF
abundance: many; j_gene: TRBJ2-1; v_gene: TRBV28; d_gene: NA; CDR3nt: TGTGCCAGCAGGGGGGGCTACAATGAGCAGTTCTTC; CDR3aa: CASRGGYNEQFF
abundance: many; j_gene: TRBJ2-1; v_gene: TRBV12-3/TRBV12-4; d_gene: NA; CDR3nt: TGTGCCAGCAGTTCAACCCCGGTAACAAAAGATGAGCAGTTCTTC; CDR3aa: CASSSTPVTKDEQFF
abundance: few; j_gene: TRBJ2-3; v_gene: TRBV7-2; d_gene: NA; CDR3nt: TGTGCCAGCAGCCTGAGCCCTCAGTGGGCCACAGATACGCAGTATTTT; CDR3aa: CASSLSPQWATDTQYF
abundance: NA; j_gene: TRBJ2-7; v_gene: TRBV5-1; d_gene: TRBD2; CDR3nt: TGCGCCAGCAGCCCCCAGTCTAGCGGTTTCGTTGACGAGCAGTACTTC; CDR3aa: CASSPQSSGFVDEQYF
abundance: NA; j_gene: TRBJ1-1; v_gene: TRBV19; d_gene: NA; CDR3nt: TGTGCCAGTATGGACCTGATGGAAGCTTTCTTT; CDR3aa: CASMDLMEAFF
abundance: few; j_gene: TRBJ1-1; v_gene: TRBV4-3; d_gene: NA; CDR3nt: TGCGCCAGCAGCCAAGTTTTGATAACTGAAGCTTTCTTT; CDR3aa: CASSQVLITEAFF